The present entry profiles one T cell receptor (beta chain) with its context. CDR3 length: 16 residues. CDR1 KGHDR and CDR2 SFDVKD come from the germline V gene. J gave up 5 bases and V 4 bases, and 11 bases lay outside the gene matches. Study processing details: For nucleated cells, counts were estimated from reference gene primer amplification. Data came from immunoSEQ multiplex PCR; TCRdb stores just in-frame clones and leaves some out. The D gene and trimming were derived from the DNA, and the V and J assignments and clone size from that table. The sample consists of 200,000 to 300,000 clones, approximately 89% of them appearing once. This entry is derived from a study of blood T cell repertoires in COVID-19. In the study overall: The United States, Italy and Spain provided the acute and convalescent COVID-19 samples. PBMCs, B-cell-depleted T cells, or T cells provided the cDNA or gDNA that made up the material.

Patients of the Seattle cohort, enrolled during active infection, were followed longitudinally. This sequence originates from a woman in her twenties or thirties with COVID-19, enrolled during active disease. Material for sequencing was peripheral blood. The chain has TRBV24-1 and TRBJ2-3; 7 bases align to TRBD1. This chain's CDR3 is CATSDHDRAFRDTQYF. In nucleotides, the CDR3 is TGTGCCACCAGTGACCACGACAGGGCGTTCAGAGATACGCAGTATTTT.